The rows below give T cell receptor beta chains drawn from one sample of a study of blood T cells in healthy people across ages. From the 5' RACE reads, TCRdb called clonotypes with MiXCR, one entry per CDR3 protein. The sample has roughly 2 million distinct CDR3 sequences, about 50% seen once. Sequences were obtained from blood. The receptor source for this set is a woman aged 40-49 years in good health. The CDR3 runs from the conserved cysteine through the conserved F or W. D genes are given only for firm matches. Only some rows state a clone size, as once, few, many or a class for expanded clones.

abundance: once
v_gene: TRBV6-1
d_gene: TRBD1
j_gene: TRBJ2-3
CDR3nt: TGTGCCAGCAGTCTTCAACCGGGACAGAGCACAGATACGCAGTATTTT
CDR3aa: CASSLQPGQSTDTQYF

abundance: .
v_gene: TRBV10-3
d_gene: .
j_gene: TRBJ1-5
CDR3nt: TGTGCCATCAGTGGGGACTCGGGGCCCCAGCATTTT
CDR3aa: CAISGDSGPQHF

abundance: .
v_gene: TRBV6-1
d_gene: TRBD1
j_gene: TRBJ1-5
CDR3nt: TGTGCCAGCAGTTCGAACAGGGGCTCCTATCAGCCCCAGCATTTT
CDR3aa: CASSSNRGSYQPQHF

abundance: .
v_gene: TRBV5-1
d_gene: .
j_gene: TRBJ1-2
CDR3nt: TGCGCCAGCAGCCCTAGCAGGGGCCTAGAGGGCTACACCTTC
CDR3aa: CASSPSRGLEGYTF

abundance: .
v_gene: TRBV6-2/TRBV6-3
d_gene: .
j_gene: TRBJ2-5
CDR3nt: TGTGCCAGCAGTTACTCGGAGGGCGGGGCAGAGACCCAGTACTTC
CDR3aa: CASSYSEGGAETQYF

abundance: .
v_gene: TRBV28
d_gene: .
j_gene: TRBJ2-7
CDR3nt: TGTGCCAGCAGTTCCGGGACAAGTCGGTACGAGCAGTACTTC
CDR3aa: CASSSGTSRYEQYF

abundance: .
v_gene: TRBV7-3
d_gene: TRBD2
j_gene: TRBJ2-1
CDR3nt: TGTGCCAGCAGGGCAAACGGGGGGAGCTCCTACAATGAGCAGTTCTTC
CDR3aa: CASRANGGSSYNEQFF

abundance: .
v_gene: TRBV4-3
d_gene: .
j_gene: TRBJ2-5
CDR3nt: TGCGCCAGCAGCCAAGATCCGAGGGTCGCAGACTTTAGGGGGACCCAGTACTTC
CDR3aa: CASSQDPRVADFRGTQYF

abundance: .
v_gene: TRBV28
d_gene: TRBD2
j_gene: TRBJ2-3
CDR3nt: TGTGCCAGCATCTCTAGCGGGACAGCTAGCACAGATACGCAGTATTTT
CDR3aa: CASISSGTASTDTQYF

abundance: .
v_gene: TRBV3-1
d_gene: TRBD2
j_gene: TRBJ2-1
CDR3nt: TGTGCCAGCAGCCAAAAGTCAGGGACTAGCGGGGGGGCAAATGAGCAGTTCTTC
CDR3aa: CASSQKSGTSGGANEQFF

abundance: .
v_gene: TRBV28
d_gene: .
j_gene: TRBJ1-2
CDR3nt: TGTGCCAGCAGGCGACCGAATGGCTACACCTTC
CDR3aa: CASRRPNGYTF

abundance: few
v_gene: TRBV20-1
d_gene: .
j_gene: TRBJ2-5
CDR3nt: TGCAGTTCTCCGGACGGTTGGTACCAAGAGACCCAGTACTTC
CDR3aa: CSSPDGWYQETQYF

abundance: once
v_gene: TRBV19
d_gene: .
j_gene: TRBJ2-7
CDR3nt: TGTGCCAGTTCCCAAAAGGTCCAGCGGCCCTACGAGCAGTACTTC
CDR3aa: CASSQKVQRPYEQYF

abundance: .
v_gene: TRBV5-1
d_gene: .
j_gene: TRBJ2-1
CDR3nt: TGCGCCAGCAGCTTGTTTCTGGGGGTGAACGATGATGAGCAGTTCTTC
CDR3aa: CASSLFLGVNDDEQFF

abundance: .
v_gene: TRBV5-6
d_gene: .
j_gene: TRBJ2-3
CDR3nt: TGTGCCAGCAGCTTGCGTGGGCTTGCCACAGATACGCAGTATTTT
CDR3aa: CASSLRGLATDTQYF

abundance: .
v_gene: TRBV4-2
d_gene: .
j_gene: TRBJ1-2
CDR3nt: TGTGCCAGCAGCCCATTCGACGGAACGCGGGGCTACACCTTC
CDR3aa: CASSPFDGTRGYTF

abundance: .
v_gene: TRBV6-1
d_gene: TRBD1
j_gene: TRBJ2-7
CDR3nt: TGTGCCAGCTACAGCTCCACAGGGGCCTACGAGCAGTACTTC
CDR3aa: CASYSSTGAYEQYF

abundance: few
v_gene: TRBV14
d_gene: TRBD1
j_gene: TRBJ1-1
CDR3nt: TGTGCCAGCAGCCATCCGGGACAGGGGGCGCGCACTGAAGCTTTCTTT
CDR3aa: CASSHPGQGARTEAFF

abundance: .
v_gene: TRBV20-1
d_gene: TRBD1
j_gene: TRBJ2-5
CDR3nt: TGCAGTGCTAGAGACCACCTTGACAGGGTTGGGGAGACCCAGTACTTC
CDR3aa: CSARDHLDRVGETQYF

abundance: few
v_gene: TRBV6-1
d_gene: TRBD2
j_gene: TRBJ2-1
CDR3nt: TGTGCCAGCAGCCTAGGAGGGACTAGCGGGGGGGCCATCGAGCAGTTCTTC
CDR3aa: CASSLGGTSGGAIEQFF

abundance: few
v_gene: TRBV21-1
d_gene: .
j_gene: TRBJ2-5
CDR3nt: TGTGCCAGCAGCAGACAGGGTGGTTTGGCGACCCAGTACTTC
CDR3aa: CASSRQGGLATQYF

abundance: .
v_gene: TRBV5-5
d_gene: .
j_gene: TRBJ1-2
CDR3nt: TGTGCCAGCAGCTGGGGAGACACCGTAGGCCAAGGCTACACCTTC
CDR3aa: CASSWGDTVGQGYTF

abundance: .
v_gene: TRBV27
d_gene: .
j_gene: TRBJ1-5
CDR3nt: TGTGCCAGCAGTCCCTCCCGACAGGGCAATCAGCCCCAGCATTTT
CDR3aa: CASSPSRQGNQPQHF

abundance: .
v_gene: TRBV4-2
d_gene: .
j_gene: TRBJ1-6
CDR3nt: TGTGCCAGCAGCCAAGAACGGGGGTGGGAGGATTCACCCCTCCACTTT
CDR3aa: CASSQERGWEDSPLHF

abundance: few
v_gene: TRBV6-1
d_gene: .
j_gene: TRBJ2-3
CDR3nt: TGTGCCAGCAGTGATGGACCCTCTACGCAGTATTTT
CDR3aa: CASSDGPSTQYF

abundance: .
v_gene: TRBV4-2
d_gene: TRBD2
j_gene: TRBJ2-3
CDR3nt: TGTGCCAGCAGCCAAGGGGCTAGCGGGGGGCGAGATACGCAGTATTTT
CDR3aa: CASSQGASGGRDTQYF

abundance: .
v_gene: TRBV10-3
d_gene: .
j_gene: TRBJ2-1
CDR3nt: TGTGCCATCAGTGATAGTATGGCAGCCAGCTCCTACAATGAGCAGTTCTTC
CDR3aa: CAISDSMAASSYNEQFF

abundance: .
v_gene: TRBV5-1
d_gene: .
j_gene: TRBJ2-1
CDR3nt: TGCGCCAGCAGCTCCACCTCGGGTTGGGAGCAGTTCTTC
CDR3aa: CASSSTSGWEQFF

abundance: .
v_gene: TRBV4-2
d_gene: .
j_gene: TRBJ2-5
CDR3nt: TGTGCCAGCAGCCAAGTTAGCGTTGACGAGTACCTAGAGACCCAGTACTTC
CDR3aa: CASSQVSVDEYLETQYF

abundance: .
v_gene: TRBV20-1
d_gene: .
j_gene: TRBJ2-1
CDR3nt: TGCAGTGCTTCGACAGCACGGAAAGACAATGAGCAGTTCTTC
CDR3aa: CSASTARKDNEQFF

abundance: .
v_gene: TRBV29-1
d_gene: .
j_gene: TRBJ2-2
CDR3nt: TGCAGCGTTGAATCGCAGTCAGGGAACACCGGGGAGCTGTTTTTT
CDR3aa: CSVESQSGNTGELFF